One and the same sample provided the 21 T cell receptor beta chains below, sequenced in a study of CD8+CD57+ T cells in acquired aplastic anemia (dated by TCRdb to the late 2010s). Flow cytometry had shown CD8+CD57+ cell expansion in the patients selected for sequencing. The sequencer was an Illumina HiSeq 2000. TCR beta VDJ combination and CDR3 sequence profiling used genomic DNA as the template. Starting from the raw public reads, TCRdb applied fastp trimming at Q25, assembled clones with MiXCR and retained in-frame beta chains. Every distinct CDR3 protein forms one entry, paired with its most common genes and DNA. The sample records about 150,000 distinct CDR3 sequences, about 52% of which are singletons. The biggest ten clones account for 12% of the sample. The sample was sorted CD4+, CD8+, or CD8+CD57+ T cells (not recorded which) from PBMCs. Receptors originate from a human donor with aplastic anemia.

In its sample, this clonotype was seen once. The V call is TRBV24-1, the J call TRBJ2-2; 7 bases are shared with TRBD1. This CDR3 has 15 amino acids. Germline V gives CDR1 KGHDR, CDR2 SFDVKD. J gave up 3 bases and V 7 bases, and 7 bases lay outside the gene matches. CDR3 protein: CATSAGTADTGELFF. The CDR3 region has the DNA TGTGCCACCAGCGCCGGGACAGCTGACACCGGGGAGCTGTTTTTT.

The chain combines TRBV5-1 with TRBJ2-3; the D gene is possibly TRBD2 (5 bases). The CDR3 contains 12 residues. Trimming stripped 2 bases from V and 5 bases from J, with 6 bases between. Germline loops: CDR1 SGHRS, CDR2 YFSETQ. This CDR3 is CASSFEGDTQYF. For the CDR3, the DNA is TGCGCCAGCAGCTTCGAGGGAGATACGCAGTATTTT.

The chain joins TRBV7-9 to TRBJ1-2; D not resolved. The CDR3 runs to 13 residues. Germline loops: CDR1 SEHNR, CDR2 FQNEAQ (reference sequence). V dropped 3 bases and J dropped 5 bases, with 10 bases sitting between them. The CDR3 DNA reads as TGTGCCAGCAGCTTCCCGAGCCTTTATGGCTACACCTTC. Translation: CASSFPSLYGYTF.

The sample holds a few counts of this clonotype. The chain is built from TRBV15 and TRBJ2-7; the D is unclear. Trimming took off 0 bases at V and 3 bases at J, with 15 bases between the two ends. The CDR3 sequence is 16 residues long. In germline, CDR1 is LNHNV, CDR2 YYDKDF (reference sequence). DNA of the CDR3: TGTGCCACCAGCAGAGAGGACCTGACGTATGGCTACGAGCAGTACTTC. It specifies CATSREDLTYGYEQYF.

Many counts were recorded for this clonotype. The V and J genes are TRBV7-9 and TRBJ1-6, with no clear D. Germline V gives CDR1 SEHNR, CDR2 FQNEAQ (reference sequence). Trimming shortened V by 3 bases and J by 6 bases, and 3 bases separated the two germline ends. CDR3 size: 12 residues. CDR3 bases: TGTGCCAGCAGCTTGGGTAATTCACCCCTCCACTTT. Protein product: CASSLGNSPLHF.

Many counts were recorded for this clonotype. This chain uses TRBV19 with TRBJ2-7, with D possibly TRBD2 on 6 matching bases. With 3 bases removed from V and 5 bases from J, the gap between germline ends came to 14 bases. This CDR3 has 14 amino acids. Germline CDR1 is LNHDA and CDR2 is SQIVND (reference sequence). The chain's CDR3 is CASSIPGTGNEQYF. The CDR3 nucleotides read TGTGCCAGTAGTATCCCGGGGACTGGGAACGAGCAGTACTTC.

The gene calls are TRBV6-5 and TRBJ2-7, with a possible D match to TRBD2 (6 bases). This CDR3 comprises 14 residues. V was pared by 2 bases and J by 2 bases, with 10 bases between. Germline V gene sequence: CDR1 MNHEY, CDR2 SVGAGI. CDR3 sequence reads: CASSYGGMAYEQYF. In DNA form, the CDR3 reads TGTGCCAGCAGTTACGGCGGGATGGCCTACGAGCAGTACTTC.

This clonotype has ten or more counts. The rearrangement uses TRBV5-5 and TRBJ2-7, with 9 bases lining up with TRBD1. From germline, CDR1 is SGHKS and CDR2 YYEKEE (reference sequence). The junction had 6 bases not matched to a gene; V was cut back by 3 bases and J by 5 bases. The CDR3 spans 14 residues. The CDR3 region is CASSYDRGGDEQYF. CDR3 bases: TGTGCCAGCAGCTACGACAGGGGGGGCGACGAGCAGTACTTC.

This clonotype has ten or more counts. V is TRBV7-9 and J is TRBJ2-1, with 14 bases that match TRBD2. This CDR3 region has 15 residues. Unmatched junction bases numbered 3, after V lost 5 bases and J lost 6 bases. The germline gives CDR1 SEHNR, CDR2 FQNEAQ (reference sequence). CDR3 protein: CASSAGTSGGNEQFF. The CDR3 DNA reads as TGTGCCAGCAGCGCCGGGACTAGCGGGGGCAATGAGCAGTTCTTC.

CDR3 sequence: CASSARTGDSPLHF. The CDR3 bases are TGTGCCAGCAGCGCCCGGACAGGGGATTCACCCCTCCACTTT. This chain connects TRBV9 to TRBJ1-6, with 9 bases aligning to TRBD1. The ends lost 3 bases at V and 8 bases at J; junction bases unmatched: 3. Germline loops: CDR1 SGDLS, CDR2 YYNGEE. This CDR3 has 14 amino acids. The full variable domain, its missing parts supplied by reference TRBV9 and TRBJ1-6, is DSGVTQTPKHLITATGQRVTLRCSPRSGDLSVYWYQQSLDQGLQFLIQYYNGEERAKGNILERFSAQQFPDLHSELNLSSLELGDSALYFCASSARTGDSPLHFGNGTRLTVT.

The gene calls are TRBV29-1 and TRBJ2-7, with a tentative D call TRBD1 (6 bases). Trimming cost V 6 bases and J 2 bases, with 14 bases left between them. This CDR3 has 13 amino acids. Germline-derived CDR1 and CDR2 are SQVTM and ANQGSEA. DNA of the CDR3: TGCAGCGTAGACGGGACATCTGCCTACGAGCAGTACTTC. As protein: CSVDGTSAYEQYF.

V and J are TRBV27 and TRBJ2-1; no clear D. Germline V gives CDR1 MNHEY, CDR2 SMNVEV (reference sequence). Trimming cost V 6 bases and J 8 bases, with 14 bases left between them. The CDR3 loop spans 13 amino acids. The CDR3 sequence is CASSDWVGDEQFF. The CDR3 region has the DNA TGTGCCAGCAGCGATTGGGTTGGAGATGAGCAGTTCTTC.

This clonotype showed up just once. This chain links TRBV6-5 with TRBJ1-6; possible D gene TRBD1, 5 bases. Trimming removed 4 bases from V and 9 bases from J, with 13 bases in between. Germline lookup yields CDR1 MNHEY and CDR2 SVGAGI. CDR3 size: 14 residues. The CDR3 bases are TGTGCCAGCAGTTCTCTTGGTCAGGGTTCACCCCTCCACTTT. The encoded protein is CASSSLGQGSPLHF.

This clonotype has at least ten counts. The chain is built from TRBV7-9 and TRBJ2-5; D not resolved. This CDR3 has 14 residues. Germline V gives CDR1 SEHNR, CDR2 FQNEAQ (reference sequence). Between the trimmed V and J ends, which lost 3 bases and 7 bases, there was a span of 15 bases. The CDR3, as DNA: TGTGCCAGCAGCTTTGCCCAGGACGCATGGACCCAGTACTTC. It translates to CASSFAQDAWTQYF.

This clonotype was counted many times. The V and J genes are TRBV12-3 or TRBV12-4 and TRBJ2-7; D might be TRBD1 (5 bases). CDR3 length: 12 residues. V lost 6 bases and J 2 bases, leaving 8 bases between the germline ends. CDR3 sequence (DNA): TGTGCCAGCAGATCAGGGACCTACGAGCAGTACTTC. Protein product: CASRSGTYEQYF.

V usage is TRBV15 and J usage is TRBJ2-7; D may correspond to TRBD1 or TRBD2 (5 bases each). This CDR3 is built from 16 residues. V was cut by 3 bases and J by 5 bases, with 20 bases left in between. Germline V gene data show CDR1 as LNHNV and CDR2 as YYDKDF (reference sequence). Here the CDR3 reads CATSRGVGRSPDEQYF. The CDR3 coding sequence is TGTGCCACCAGCAGGGGTGTGGGACGCTCTCCGGACGAGCAGTACTTC.

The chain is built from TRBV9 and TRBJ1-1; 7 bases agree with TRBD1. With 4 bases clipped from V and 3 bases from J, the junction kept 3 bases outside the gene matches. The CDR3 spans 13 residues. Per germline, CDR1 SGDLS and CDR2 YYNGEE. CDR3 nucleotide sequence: TGTGCCAGCAGCCATACAGGGGACACTGAAGCTTTCTTT. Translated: CASSHTGDTEAFF.

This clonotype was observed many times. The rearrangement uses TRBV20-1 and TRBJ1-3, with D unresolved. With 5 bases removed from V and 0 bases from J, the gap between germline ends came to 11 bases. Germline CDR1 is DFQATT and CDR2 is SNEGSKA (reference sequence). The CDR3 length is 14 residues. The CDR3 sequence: CSARGLGSGNTIYF. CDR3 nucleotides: TGCAGTGCTCGAGGACTGGGCTCTGGAAACACCATATATTTT.

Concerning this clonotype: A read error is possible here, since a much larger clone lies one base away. This CDR3 is CASSPSNLNYGYTF. The CDR3 coding sequence is TGTGCCAGCAGCCCCTCGAATTTGAACTATGGCTACACCTTC. This rearrangement joins TRBV12-3 or TRBV12-4 to TRBJ1-2; D unresolved. The ends were cut back, 6 bases at V and 2 bases at J, with 13 bases in the middle. The CDR3 has 14 amino acids.

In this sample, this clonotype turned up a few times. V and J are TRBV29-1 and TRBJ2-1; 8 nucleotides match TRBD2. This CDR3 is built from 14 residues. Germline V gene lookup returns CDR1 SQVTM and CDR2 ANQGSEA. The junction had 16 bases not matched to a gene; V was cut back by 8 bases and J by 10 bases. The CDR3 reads CSMCLTSAGREQFF. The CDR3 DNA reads TGCAGCATGTGTTTGACTAGCGCCGGAAGGGAGCAGTTCTTC.

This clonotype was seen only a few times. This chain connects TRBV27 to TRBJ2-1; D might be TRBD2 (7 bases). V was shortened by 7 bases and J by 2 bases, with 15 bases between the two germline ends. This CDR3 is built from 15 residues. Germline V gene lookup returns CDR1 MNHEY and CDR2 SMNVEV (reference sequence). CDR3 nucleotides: TGTGCCAGCACTCAACGGGGGGCGGCCTACAATGAGCAGTTCTTC. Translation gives CASTQRGAAYNEQFF.